One T cell receptor beta chain is described in this entry. This clonotype came up a few times. Its binding antigen is unknown. Base qualities are missing; no much larger clone stands one base away. This sample stems from a study of response to subunit inactivated influenza vaccine (dated by TCRdb to the late 2010s). Background on the whole study: To follow how T cells responded to a trivalent subunit inactivated influenza vaccine, the researchers relied on deep quantitative profiling of the T cell receptor repertoire.

Paper-wide results and their limitations: It was suggested by the authors that each seasonal influenza vaccination may recruit only a limited number of new T cells.

Library creation used RT-PCR. The listed sequencing device is Illumina HiSeq 2500. Using fastp trimming at Q25 and MiXCR clonotype assembly, TCRdb reanalyzed the public sequencing data and kept in-frame beta chains. Each entry merges the rows of one CDR3 protein and shows their most common DNA and genes. This sample holds just over 300,000 distinct CDR3 sequences; around a fifth were observed only once. About a tenth of the sample belongs to the ten largest clones. The receptor was derived from a man aged 50 to 69 who received an inactivated influenza vaccine. Donor details come from another sample of the same person, matched by shared clones. The source material was PBMCs from blood, sampled 21 months after vaccination.

The encoded CDR3 is CASNRNRALGGYTF. The nucleotide sequence reads TGTGCCAGCAATAGGAACAGGGCATTGGGGGGCTACACCTTC. Recombination linked TRBV6-1 to TRBJ1-2, with a weak D call of TRBD1 (6 bases match). Cut back by 7 bases and 8 bases, the V and J ends lie 20 bases apart. CDR1 MNHNS and CDR2 SASEGT were looked up in the germline V gene. The CDR3, from cysteine to phenylalanine, totals 14 residues. The entry retains the CDR3 DNA only, 42 bases that are in frame from base 1.